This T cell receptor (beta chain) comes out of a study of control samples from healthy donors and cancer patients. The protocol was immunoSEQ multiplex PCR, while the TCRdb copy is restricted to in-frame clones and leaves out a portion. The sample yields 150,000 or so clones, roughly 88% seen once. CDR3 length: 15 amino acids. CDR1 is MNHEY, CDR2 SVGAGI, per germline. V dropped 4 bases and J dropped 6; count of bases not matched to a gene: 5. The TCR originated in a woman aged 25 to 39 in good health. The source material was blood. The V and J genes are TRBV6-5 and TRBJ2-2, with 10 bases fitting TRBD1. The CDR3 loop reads CASSLSGTGAGELFF. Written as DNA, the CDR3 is TGTGCCAGCAGTTTGTCCGGGACAGGGGCCGGGGAGCTGTTTTTT.